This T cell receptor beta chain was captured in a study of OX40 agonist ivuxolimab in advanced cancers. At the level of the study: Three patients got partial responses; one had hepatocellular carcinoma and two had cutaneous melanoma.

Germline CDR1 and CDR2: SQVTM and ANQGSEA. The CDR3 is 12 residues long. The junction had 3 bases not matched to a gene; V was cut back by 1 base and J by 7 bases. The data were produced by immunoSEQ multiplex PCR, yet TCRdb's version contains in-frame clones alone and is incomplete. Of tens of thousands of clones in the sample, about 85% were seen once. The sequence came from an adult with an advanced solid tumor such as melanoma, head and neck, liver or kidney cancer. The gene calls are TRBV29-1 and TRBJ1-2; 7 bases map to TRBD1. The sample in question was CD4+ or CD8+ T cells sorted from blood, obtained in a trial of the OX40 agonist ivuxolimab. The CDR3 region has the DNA TGCAGCGTTGAAGGACAGGGCAGTGGCTACACCTTC. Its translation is CSVEGQGSGYTF. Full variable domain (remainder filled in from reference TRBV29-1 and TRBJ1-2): SAVISQKPSRDICQRGTSLTIQCQVDSQVTMMFWYRQQPGQSLTLIATANQGSEATYESGFVIDKFPISRPNLTFSTLTVSNMSPEDSSIYLCSVEGQGSGYTFGSGTRLTVV.